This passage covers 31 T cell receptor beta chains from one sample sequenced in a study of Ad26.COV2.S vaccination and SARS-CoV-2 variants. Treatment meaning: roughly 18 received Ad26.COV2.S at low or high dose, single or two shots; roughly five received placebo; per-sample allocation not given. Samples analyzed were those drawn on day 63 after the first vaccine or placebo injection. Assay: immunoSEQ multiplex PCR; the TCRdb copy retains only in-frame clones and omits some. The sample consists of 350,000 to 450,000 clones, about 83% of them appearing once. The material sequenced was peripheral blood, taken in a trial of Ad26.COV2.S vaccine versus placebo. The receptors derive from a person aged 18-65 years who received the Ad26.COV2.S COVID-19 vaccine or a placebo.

The CDR3 protein is CASSPNRAVNTEAFF. The CDR3 DNA is TGTGCCAGCTCACCTAACAGGGCTGTGAACACTGAAGCTTTCTTT. The chain uses TRBV18 and TRBJ1-1, with D possibly being TRBD1 (6 bases). This CDR3 is 15 amino acids long. V was clipped by 3 bases and J by 0 bases, with 11 bases between them. The germline CDR1 and CDR2 sequences are KGHSH and LQKENI. Together with reference TRBV18 and TRBJ1-1, the CDR3 gives the full variable domain: NAGVMQNPRHLVRRRGQEARLRCSPMKGHSHVYWYRQLPEEGLKFMVYLQKENIIDESGMPKERFSAEFPKEGPSILRIQQVVRGDSAAYFCASSPNRAVNTEAFFGQGTRLTVV.

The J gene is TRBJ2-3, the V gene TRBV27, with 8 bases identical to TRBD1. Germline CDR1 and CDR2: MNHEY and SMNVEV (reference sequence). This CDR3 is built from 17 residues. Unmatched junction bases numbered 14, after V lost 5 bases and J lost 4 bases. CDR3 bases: TGTGCCAGCAGTCCCTACCGGACAGGGAGAATGCCAGATACGCAGTATTTT. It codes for CASSPYRTGRMPDTQYF.

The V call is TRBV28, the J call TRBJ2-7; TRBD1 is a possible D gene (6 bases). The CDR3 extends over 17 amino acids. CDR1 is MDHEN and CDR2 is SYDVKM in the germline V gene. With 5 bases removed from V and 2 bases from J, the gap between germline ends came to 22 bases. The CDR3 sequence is CASSQTGWTDSPYEQYF. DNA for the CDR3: TGTGCCAGCAGTCAGACGGGATGGACAGATTCCCCCTACGAGCAGTACTTC.

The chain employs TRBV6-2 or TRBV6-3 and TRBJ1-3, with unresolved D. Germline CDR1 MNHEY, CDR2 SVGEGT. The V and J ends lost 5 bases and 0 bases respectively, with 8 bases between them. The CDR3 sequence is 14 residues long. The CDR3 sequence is CASSPLNSGNTIYF. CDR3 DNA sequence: TGTGCCAGCAGTCCGCTCAACTCTGGAAACACCATATATTTT.

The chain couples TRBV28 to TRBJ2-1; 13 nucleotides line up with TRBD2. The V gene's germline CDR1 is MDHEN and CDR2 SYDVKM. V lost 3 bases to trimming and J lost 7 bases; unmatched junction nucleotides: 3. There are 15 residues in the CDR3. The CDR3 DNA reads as TGTGCCAGCAGTTTCTGGACTAGCGGGAGTAATGAGCAGTTCTTC. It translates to CASSFWTSGSNEQFF.

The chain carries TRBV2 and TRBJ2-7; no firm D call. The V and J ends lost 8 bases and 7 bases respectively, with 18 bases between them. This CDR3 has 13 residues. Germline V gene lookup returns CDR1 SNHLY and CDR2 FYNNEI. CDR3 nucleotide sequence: TGTGCCAGCTTTAGTGCCCAAGTATGGGAGCAGTACTTC. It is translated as CASFSAQVWEQYF.

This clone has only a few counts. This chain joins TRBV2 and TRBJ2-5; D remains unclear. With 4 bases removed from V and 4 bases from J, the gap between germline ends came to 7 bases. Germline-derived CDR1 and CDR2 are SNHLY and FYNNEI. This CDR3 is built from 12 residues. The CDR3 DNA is TGTGCCAGCAGTGTAAGGAGAGAGACCCAGTACTTC. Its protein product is CASSVRRETQYF.

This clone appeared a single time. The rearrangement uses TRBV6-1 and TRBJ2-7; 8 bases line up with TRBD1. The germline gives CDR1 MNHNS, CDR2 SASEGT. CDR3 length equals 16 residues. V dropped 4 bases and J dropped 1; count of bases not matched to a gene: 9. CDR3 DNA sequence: TGTGCCAGCAGTGTAAGGGGGACAGGTTATTCCTACGAGCAGTACTTC. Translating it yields CASSVRGTGYSYEQYF.

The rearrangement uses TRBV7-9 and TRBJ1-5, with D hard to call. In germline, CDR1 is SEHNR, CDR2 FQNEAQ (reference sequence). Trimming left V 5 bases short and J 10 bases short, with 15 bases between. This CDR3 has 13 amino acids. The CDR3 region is CASSDQGSSPQHF. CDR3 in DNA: TGTGCCAGCAGCGATCAAGGGAGTTCTCCCCAGCATTTT.

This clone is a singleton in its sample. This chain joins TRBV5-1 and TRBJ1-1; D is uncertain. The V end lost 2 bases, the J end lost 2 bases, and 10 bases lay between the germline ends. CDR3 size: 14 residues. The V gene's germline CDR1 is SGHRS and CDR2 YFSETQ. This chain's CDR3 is CASSFGSENTEAFF. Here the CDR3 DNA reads TGCGCCAGCAGCTTCGGTTCGGAAAACACTGAAGCTTTCTTT.

CDR3 sequence: CASSAARGWEQYF. The CDR3 bases are TGTGCCAGCAGTGCTGCCAGGGGGTGGGAGCAGTACTTC. The chain uses TRBV2 and TRBJ2-7; 7 nucleotides agree with TRBD1. The CDR3 is 13 residues long. CDR1 and CDR2 from the germline V gene are SNHLY and FYNNEI. Losses at the gene ends were 4 bases for V and 7 bases for J; bases not matched to a gene: 7.

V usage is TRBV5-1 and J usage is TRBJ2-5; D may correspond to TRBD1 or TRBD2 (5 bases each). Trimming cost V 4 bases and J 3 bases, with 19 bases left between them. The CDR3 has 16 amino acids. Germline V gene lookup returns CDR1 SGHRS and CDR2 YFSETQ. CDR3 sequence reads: CASSRGPERTEETQYF. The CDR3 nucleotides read TGCGCCAGCAGCCGGGGCCCAGAGAGAACGGAAGAGACCCAGTACTTC. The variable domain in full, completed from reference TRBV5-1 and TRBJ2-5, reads KAGVTQTPRYLIKTRGQQVTLSCSPISGHRSVSWYQQTPGQGLQFLFEYFSETQRNKGNFPGRFSGRQFSNSRSEMNVSTLELGDSALYLCASSRGPERTEETQYFGPGTRLLVL.

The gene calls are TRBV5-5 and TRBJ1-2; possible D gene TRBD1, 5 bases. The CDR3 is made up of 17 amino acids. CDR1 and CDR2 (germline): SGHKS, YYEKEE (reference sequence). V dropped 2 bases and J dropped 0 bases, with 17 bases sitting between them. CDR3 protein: CASSLDRSGLTNYGYTF. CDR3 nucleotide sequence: TGTGCCAGCAGCTTAGACAGATCGGGCTTGACTAACTATGGCTACACCTTC.

The CDR3 DNA is TGTGCCAGCAGTTTGTACTGGACAGGGACAAGAGAAGCTTTCTTT. As protein: CASSLYWTGTREAFF. The rearrangement links TRBV28 to TRBJ1-1, with 8 bases identical to TRBD1. Looked up from germline, CDR1 is MDHEN and CDR2 is SYDVKM. V lost 3 bases and J lost 8; bases outside the gene matches: 11. The CDR3 has 15 residues.

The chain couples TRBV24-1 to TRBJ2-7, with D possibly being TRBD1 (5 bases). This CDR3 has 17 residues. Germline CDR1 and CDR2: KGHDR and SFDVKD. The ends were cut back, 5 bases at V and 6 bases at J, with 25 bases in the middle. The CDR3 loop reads CATSGVKAGPGTAEQYF. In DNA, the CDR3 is TGTGCCACCAGTGGAGTTAAGGCAGGGCCTGGAACAGCCGAGCAGTACTTC.

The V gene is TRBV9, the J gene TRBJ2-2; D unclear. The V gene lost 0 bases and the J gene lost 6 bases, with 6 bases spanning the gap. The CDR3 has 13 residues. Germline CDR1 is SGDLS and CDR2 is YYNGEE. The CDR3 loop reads CASSVAFSGELFF. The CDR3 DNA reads TGTGCCAGCAGCGTAGCTTTCTCCGGGGAGCTGTTTTTT.

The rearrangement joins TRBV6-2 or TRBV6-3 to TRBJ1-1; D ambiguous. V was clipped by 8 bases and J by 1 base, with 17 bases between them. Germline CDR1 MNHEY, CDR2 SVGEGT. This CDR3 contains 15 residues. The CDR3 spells CASRLAGPTNTEAFF. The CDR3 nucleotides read TGTGCCAGCCGCCTAGCCGGACCCACGAACACTGAAGCTTTCTTT.

This CDR3 is CASSRFGGQETQYF. The DNA for the CDR3 is TGTGCCAGCTCACGCTTTGGGGGGCAAGAGACCCAGTACTTC. The chain employs TRBV18 and TRBJ2-5, with D tentatively TRBD2 (6 bases). This CDR3 has 14 residues. In germline, CDR1 is KGHSH, CDR2 LQKENI. The V and J ends lost 4 bases and 2 bases respectively, with 11 bases between them. Full variable domain (remainder filled in from reference TRBV18 and TRBJ2-5): NAGVMQNPRHLVRRRGQEARLRCSPMKGHSHVYWYRQLPEEGLKFMVYLQKENIIDESGMPKERFSAEFPKEGPSILRIQQVVRGDSAAYFCASSRFGGQETQYFGPGTRLLVL.

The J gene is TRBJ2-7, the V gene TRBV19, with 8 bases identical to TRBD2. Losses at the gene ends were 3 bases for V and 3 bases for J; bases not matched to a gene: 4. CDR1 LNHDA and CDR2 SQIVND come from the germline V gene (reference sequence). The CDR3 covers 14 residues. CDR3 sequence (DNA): TGTGCCAGTAGTATGAGCGGGGGCGGCTACGAGCAGTACTTC. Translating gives CASSMSGGGYEQYF.

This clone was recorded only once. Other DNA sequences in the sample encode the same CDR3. DNA for the CDR3: TGTGCCAGCACCTCGACAGGGTATGGCTACACCTTC. It yields the protein CASTSTGYGYTF. The J gene is TRBJ1-2, the V gene TRBV12-3 or TRBV12-4; TRBD1 aligns across 7 bases. The ends lost 7 bases at V and 5 bases at J; junction bases unmatched: 4. CDR3 length: 12 residues.

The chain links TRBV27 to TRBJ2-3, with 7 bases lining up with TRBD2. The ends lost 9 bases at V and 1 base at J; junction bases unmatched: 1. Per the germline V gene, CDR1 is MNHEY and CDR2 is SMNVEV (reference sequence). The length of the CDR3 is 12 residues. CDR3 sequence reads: CARRECTDTQYF. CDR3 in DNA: TGTGCCAGGCGGGAGTGCACAGATACGCAGTATTTT.

As DNA, the CDR3 is TGTGCCAGCAGCCTAGGACTAGCGGGGGGTCGAGCCAAAAACATTCAGTACTTC. It is translated as CASSLGLAGGRAKNIQYF. This chain uses TRBV5-5 with TRBJ2-4, with 14 bases fitting TRBD2. The V gene end was trimmed by 4 bases and the J gene end by 0 bases; junction bases not matched to a gene: 6. This CDR3 is 18 amino acids long. Germline CDR1 SGHKS, CDR2 YYEKEE (reference sequence).

Here the CDR3 reads CASGFSSGTEAFF. The CDR3 DNA reads as TGTGCCAGCGGATTTTCCTCGGGTACTGAAGCTTTCTTT. This chain links TRBV6-5 with TRBJ1-1; D unresolved. There are 13 residues in the CDR3. V dropped 8 bases and J dropped 5 bases, with 15 bases sitting between them. Germline V CDR1 and CDR2: MNHEY, SVGAGI.

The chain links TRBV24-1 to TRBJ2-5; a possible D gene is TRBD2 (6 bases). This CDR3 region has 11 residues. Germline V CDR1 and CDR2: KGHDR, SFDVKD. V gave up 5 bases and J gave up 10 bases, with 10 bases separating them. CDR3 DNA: TGTGCCACCAGTGTAGGGACTGTCCAGTACTTC. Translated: CATSVGTVQYF.

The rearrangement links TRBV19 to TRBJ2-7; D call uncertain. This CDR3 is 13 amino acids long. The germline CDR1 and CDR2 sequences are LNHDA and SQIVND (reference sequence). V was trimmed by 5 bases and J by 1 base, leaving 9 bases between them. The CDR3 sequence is CASSPLVSYEQYF. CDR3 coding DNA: TGTGCCAGTAGTCCCCTCGTTTCCTACGAGCAGTACTTC.

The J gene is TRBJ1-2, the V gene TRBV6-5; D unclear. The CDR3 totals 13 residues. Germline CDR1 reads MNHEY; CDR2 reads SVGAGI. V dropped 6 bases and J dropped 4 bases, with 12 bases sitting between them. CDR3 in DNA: TGTGCCAGCAGACAGACCAAAACCTATGGCTACACCTTC. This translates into CASRQTKTYGYTF.

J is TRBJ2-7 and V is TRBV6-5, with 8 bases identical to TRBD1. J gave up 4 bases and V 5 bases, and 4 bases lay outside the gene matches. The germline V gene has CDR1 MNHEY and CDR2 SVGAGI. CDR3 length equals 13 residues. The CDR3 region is CASSTQGAYEQYF. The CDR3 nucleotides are TGTGCCAGCAGTACTCAGGGGGCATACGAGCAGTACTTC.

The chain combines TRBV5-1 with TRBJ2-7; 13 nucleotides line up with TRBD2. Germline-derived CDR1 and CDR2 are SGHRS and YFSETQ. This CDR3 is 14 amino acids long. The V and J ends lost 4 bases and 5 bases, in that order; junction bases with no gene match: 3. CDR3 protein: CASSPGTSGNEQYF. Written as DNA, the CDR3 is TGCGCCAGCAGCCCCGGGACTAGCGGGAACGAGCAGTACTTC.

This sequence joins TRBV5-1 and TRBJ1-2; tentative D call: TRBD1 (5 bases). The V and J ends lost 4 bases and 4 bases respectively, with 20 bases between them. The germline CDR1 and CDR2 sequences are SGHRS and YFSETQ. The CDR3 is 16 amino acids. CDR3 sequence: CASSPGPGDFGYGYTF. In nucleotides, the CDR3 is TGCGCCAGCAGCCCAGGACCGGGGGACTTCGGCTATGGCTACACCTTC.

CDR3 in amino acids: CASSIGLWNEQFF. The CDR3 coding sequence is TGTGCCAGTAGTATAGGTCTATGGAATGAGCAGTTCTTC. The chain uses TRBV19 and TRBJ2-1; D gene ambiguous. Germline V lookup: CDR1 LNHDA, CDR2 SQIVND (reference sequence). The CDR3 has 13 residues. V shed 1 base and J shed 7 bases, with 8 bases lying between them.

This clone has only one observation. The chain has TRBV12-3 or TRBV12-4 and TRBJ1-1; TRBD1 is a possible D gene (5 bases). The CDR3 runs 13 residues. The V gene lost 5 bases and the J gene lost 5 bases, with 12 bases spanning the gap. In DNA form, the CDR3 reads TGTGCCAGCAGTGCACAGGTGCGGACTGAAGCTTTCTTT. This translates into CASSAQVRTEAFF.